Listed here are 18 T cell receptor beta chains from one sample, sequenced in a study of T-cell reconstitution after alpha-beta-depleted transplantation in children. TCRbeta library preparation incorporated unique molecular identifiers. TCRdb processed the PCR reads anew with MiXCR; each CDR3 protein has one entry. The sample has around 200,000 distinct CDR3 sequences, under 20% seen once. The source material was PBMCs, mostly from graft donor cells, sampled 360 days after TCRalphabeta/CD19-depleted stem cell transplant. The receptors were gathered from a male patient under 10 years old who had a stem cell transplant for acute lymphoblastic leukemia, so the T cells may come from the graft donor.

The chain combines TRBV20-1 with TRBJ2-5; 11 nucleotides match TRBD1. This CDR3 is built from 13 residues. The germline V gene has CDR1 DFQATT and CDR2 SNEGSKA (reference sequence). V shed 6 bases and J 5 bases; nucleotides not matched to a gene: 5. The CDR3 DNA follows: TGCAGTGCGAGGACAGGGGGCGTGGAGACCCAGTACTTC. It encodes CSARTGGVETQYF.

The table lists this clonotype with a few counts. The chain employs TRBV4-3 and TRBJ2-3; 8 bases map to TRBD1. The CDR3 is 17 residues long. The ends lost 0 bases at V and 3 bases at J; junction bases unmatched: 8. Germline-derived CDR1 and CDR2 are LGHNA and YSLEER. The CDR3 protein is CASSQDPRTGRTDTQYF. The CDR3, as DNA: TGCGCCAGCAGCCAAGATCCCAGGACAGGGAGAACAGATACGCAGTATTTT.

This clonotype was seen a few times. As DNA, the CDR3 is TGTGCCAGCAGTCGGCTCACTAGAATGATTACAGATACGCAGTATTTT. Its protein is CASSRLTRMITDTQYF. This chain uses TRBV28 with TRBJ2-3; D might be TRBD2 (5 bases). CDR3 length equals 16 residues. Trimming shortened V by 5 bases and J by 3 bases, and 18 bases separated the two germline ends. CDR1 is MDHEN and CDR2 is SYDVKM in the germline V gene.

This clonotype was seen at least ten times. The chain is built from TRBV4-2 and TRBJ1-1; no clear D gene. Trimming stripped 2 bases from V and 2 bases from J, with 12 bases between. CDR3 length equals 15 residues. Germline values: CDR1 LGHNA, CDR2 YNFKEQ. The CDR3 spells CASSQTPNPNTEAFF. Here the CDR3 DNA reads TGTGCCAGCAGCCAAACTCCCAACCCAAACACTGAAGCTTTCTTT.

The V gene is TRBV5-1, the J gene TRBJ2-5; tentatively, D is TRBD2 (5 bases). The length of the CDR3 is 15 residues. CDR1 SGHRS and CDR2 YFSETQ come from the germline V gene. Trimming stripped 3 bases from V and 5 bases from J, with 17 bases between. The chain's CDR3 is CASSSSSPPRETQYF. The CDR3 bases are TGCGCCAGCAGCTCCTCTAGCCCCCCCAGGGAGACCCAGTACTTC.

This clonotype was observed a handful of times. CDR3: CAIGPRTTTDTQYF. Written as DNA, the CDR3 is TGTGCCATCGGGCCCCGGACAACCACAGATACGCAGTATTTT. This chain connects TRBV10-3 to TRBJ2-3; D possibly corresponds to TRBD1 (5 bases). Per germline, CDR1 ENHRY and CDR2 SYGVKD. Trimming cost V 8 bases and J 2 bases, with 14 bases left between them. The CDR3 is 14 amino acids.

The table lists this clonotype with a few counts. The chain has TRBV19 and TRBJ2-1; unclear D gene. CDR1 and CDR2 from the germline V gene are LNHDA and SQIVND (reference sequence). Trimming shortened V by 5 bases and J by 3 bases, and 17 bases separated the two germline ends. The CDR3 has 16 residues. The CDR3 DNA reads TGTGCCAGTAGTGGAGCCCGAGAGTGGAACTACAATGAGCAGTTCTTC. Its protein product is CASSGAREWNYNEQFF.

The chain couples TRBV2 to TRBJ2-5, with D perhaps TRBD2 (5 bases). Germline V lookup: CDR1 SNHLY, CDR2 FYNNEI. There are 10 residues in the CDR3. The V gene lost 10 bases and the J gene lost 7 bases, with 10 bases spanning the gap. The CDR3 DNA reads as TGTGCCACCGTTGCGGGGACCCAGTACTTC. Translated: CATVAGTQYF.

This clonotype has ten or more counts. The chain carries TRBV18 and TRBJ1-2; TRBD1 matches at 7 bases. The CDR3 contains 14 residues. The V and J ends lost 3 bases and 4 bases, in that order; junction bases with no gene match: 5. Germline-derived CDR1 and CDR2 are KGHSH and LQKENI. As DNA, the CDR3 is TGTGCCAGCTCACCCTCGCGGGACAGCTATGGCTACACCTTC. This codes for CASSPSRDSYGYTF. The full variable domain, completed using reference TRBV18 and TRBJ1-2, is NAGVMQNPRHLVRRRGQEARLRCSPMKGHSHVYWYRQLPEEGLKFMVYLQKENIIDESGMPKERFSAEFPKEGPSILRIQQVVRGDSAAYFCASSPSRDSYGYTFGSGTRLTVV.

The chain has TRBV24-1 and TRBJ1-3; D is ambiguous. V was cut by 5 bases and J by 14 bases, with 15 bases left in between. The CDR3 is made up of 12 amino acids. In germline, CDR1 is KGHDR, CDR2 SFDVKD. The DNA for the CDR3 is TGTGCCACCAGTGGGGCAGGCCTCCCAGTATATTTT. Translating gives CATSGAGLPVYF.

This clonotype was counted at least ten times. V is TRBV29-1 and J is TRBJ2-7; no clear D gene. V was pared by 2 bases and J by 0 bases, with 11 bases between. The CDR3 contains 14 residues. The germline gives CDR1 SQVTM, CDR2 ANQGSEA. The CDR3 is CSVEIPSSSYEQYF. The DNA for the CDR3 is TGCAGCGTTGAAATTCCGTCCTCCTCCTACGAGCAGTACTTC.

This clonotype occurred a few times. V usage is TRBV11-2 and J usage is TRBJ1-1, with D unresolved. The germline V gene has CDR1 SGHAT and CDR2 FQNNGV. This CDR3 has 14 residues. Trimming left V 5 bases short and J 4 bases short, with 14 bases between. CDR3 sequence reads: CASSVQEKGTEAFF. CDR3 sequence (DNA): TGTGCCAGCAGCGTCCAGGAGAAGGGCACTGAAGCTTTCTTT.

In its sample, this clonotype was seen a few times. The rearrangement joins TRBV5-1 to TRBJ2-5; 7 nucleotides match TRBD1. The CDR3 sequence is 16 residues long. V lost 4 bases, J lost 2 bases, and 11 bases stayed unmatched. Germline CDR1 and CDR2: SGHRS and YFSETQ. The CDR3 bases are TGCGCCAGCAGCCACGGGACAGCCGAGGGGCAAGAGACCCAGTACTTC. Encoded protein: CASSHGTAEGQETQYF.

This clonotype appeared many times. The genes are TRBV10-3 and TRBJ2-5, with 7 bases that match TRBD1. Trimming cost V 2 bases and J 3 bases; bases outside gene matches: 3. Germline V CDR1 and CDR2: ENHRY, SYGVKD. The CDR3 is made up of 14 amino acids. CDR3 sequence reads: CAISERGGEETQYF. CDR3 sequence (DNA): TGTGCCATCAGTGAGAGAGGGGGCGAAGAGACCCAGTACTTC.

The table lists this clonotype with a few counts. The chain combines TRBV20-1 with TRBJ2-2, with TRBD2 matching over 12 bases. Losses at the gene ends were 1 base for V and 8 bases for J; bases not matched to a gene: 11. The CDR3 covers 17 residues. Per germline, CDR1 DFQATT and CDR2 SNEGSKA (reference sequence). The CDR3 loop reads CSARVPLTSGGRGELFF. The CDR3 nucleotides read TGCAGTGCTAGAGTCCCCTTGACTAGCGGGGGTAGAGGGGAGCTGTTTTTT.

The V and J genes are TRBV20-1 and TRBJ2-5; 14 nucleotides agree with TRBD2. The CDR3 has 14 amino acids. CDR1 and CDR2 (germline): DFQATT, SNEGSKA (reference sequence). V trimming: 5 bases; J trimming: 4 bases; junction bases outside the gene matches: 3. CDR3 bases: TGCAGTGCTTCGGGACTAGCGGGAGTAGAGACCCAGTACTTC. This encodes CSASGLAGVETQYF.

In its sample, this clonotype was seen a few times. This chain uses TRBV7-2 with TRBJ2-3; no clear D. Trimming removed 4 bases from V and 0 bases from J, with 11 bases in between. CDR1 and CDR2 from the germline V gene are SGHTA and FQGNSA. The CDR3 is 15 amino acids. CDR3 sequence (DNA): TGTGCCAGCAGCTACGGAGTAGCCAGCACAGATACGCAGTATTTT. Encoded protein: CASSYGVASTDTQYF.

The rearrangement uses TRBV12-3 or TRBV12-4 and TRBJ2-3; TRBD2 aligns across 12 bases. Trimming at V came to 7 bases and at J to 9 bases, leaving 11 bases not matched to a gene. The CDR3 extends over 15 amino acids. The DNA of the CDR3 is TGTGCCAGCACCCCGCTAGCGGGGGGGCAGGGCACGCAGTATTTT. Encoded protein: CASTPLAGGQGTQYF.